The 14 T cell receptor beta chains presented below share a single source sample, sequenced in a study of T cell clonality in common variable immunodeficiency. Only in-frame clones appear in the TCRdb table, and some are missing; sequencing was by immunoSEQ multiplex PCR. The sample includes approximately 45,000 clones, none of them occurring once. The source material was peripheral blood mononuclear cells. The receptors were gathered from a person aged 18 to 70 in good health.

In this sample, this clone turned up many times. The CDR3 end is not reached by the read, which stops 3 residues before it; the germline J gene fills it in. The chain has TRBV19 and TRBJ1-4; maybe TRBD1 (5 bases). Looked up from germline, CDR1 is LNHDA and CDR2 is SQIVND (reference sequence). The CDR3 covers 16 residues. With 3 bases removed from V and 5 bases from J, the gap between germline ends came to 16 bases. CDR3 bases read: TGTGCCAGTAGTATTGGGGCTAGAGGAGACAATGAAAAA. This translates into CASSIGARGDNEK. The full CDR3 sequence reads CASSIGARGDNEKLFF.

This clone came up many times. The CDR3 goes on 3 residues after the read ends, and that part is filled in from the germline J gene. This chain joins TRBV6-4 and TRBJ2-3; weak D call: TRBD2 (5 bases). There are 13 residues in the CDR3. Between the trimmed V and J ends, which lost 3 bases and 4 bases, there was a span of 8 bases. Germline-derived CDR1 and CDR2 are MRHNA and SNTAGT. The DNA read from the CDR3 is TGTGCCAGCAGTGAAGAGGGTCCAGATACG. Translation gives CASSEEGPDT. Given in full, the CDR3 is CASSEEGPDTQYF.

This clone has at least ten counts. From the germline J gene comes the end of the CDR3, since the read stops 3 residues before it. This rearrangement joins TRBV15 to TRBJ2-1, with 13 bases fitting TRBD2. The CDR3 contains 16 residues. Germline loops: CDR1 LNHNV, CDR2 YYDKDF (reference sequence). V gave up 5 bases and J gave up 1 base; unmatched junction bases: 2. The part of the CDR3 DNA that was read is TGTGCCACCAGCGGACTAGCGGGGGTTTCCTACAATGAG. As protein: CATSGLAGVSYNE. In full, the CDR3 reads CATSGLAGVSYNEQFF. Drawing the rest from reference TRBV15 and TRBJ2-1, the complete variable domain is DAMVIQNPRYQVTQFGKPVTLSCSQTLNHNVMYWYQQKSSQAPKLLFHYYDKDFNNEADTPDNFQSRRPNTSFCFLDIRSPGLGDTAMYLCATSGLAGVSYNEQFFGPGTRLTVL.

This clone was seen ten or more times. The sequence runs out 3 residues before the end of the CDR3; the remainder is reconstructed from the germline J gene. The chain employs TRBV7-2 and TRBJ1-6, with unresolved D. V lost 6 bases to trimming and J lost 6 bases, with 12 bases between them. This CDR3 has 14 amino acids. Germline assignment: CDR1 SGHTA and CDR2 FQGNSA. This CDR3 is CASSFPRSNSPLHF. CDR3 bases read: TGTGCCAGCAGTTTCCCCCGTAGTAATTCACCC.

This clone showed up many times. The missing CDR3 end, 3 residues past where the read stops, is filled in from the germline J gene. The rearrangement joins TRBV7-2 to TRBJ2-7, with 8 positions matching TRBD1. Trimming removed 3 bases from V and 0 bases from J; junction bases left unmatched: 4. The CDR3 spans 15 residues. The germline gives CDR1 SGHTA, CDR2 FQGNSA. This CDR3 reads CASSFSGTGSYEQYF. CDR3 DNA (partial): TGTGCCAGCAGCTTCTCCGGGACAGGCTCCTACGAG.

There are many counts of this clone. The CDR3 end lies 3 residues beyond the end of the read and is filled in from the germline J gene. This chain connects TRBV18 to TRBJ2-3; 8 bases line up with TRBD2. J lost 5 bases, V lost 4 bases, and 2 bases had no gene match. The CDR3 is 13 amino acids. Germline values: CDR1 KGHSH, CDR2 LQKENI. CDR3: CASSLTSGDTQYF. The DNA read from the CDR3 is TGTGCCAGCTCACTTACTAGCGGAGATACG.

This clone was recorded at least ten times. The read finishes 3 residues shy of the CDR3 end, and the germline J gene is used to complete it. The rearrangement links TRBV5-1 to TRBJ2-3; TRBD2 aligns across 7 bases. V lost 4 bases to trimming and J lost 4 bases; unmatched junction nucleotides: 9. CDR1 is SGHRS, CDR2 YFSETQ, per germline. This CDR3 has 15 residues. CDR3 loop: CASSARAGSPDTQYF. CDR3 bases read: TGCGCCAGCAGCGCCAGAGCGGGAAGCCCAGATACG.

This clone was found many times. CDR3 DNA (partial): TGCAGTGCTAGACCCTCGGACAGGAGCTCCCCTGGCGAAAAA. Amino acids: CSARPSDRSSPGEK. The full CDR3 protein is CSARPSDRSSPGEKLFF. The V call is TRBV20-1, the J call TRBJ1-4, with 7 bases identical to TRBD1. The read ends 3 residues shy of where the CDR3 ends; the end is completed using the germline J gene. The CDR3 consists of 17 residues. The V gene end was trimmed by 2 bases and the J gene end by 8 bases; junction bases not matched to a gene: 17. Germline CDR1 reads DFQATT; CDR2 reads SNEGSKA (reference sequence).

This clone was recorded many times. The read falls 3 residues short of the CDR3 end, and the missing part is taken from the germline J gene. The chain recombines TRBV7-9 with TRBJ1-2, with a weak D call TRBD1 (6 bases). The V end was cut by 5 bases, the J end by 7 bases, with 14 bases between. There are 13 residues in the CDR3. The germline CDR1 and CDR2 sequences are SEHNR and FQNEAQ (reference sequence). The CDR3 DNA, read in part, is TGTGCCAGCAGCGCCCGGGACATAGGTGGC. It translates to CASSARDIGG. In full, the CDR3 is CASSARDIGGYTF.

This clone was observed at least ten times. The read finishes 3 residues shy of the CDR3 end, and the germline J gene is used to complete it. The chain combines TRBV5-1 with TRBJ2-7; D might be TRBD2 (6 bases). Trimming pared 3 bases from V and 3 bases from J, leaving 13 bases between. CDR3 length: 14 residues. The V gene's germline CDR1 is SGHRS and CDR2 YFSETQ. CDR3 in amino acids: CASSYVAGNYEQYF. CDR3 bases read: TGCGCCAGCAGCTACGTGGCGGGAAACTACGAG. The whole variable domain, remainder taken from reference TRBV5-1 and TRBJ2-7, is KAGVTQTPRYLIKTRGQQVTLSCSPISGHRSVSWYQQTPGQGLQFLFEYFSETQRNKGNFPGRFSGRQFSNSRSEMNVSTLELGDSALYLCASSYVAGNYEQYFGPGTRLTVT.

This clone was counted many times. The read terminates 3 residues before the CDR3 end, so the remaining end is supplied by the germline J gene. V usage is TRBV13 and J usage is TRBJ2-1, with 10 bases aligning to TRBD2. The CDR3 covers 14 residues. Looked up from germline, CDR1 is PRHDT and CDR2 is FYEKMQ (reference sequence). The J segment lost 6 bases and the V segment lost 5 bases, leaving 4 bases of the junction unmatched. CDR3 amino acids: CASSAGLAANEQFF. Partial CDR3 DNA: TGTGCCAGCAGCGCCGGACTAGCGGCCAATGAG.

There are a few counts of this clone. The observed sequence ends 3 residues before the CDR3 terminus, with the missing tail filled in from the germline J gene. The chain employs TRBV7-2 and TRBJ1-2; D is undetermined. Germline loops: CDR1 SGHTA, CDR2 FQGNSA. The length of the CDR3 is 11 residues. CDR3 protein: CASSLTDTYTF. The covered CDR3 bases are TGTGCCAGCAGCCTCACAGATACC.

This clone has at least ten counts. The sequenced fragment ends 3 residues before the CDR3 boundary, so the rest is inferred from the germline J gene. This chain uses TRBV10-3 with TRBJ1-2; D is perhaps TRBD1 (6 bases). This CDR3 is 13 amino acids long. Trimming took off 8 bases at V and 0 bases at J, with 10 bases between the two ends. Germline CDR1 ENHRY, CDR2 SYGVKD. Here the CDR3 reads CAILQGTNYGYTF. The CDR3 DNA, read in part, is TGTGCCATCCTCCAGGGGACTAACTATGGC.

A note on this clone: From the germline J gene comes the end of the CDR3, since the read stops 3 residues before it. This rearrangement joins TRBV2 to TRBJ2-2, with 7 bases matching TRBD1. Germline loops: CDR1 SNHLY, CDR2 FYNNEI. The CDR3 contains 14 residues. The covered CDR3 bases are TGTGCCAGCTCGCTGACAGGGCCCGGTGAAAAG. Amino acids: CASSLTGPGEK. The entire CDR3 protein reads CASSLTGPGEKLFF. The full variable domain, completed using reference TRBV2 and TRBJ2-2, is EPEVTQTPSHQVTQMGQEVILRCVPISNHLYFYWYRQILGQKVEFLVSFYNNEISEKSEIFDDQFSVERPDGSNFTLKIRSTKLEDSAMYFCASSLTGPGEKLFFGEGSRLTVL.